This TCR beta chain originates from a study of blood T cell repertoires in COVID-19. Across the whole study: T cells, B-cell-depleted T cells, or PBMCs supplied cDNA or gDNA.

Clones were read by immunoSEQ multiplex PCR, and TCRdb kept only the in-frame ones, dropping some. The sample lists 360,000 or so clones, approximately 84% occurring once. Everyone who took part was 18 to 89 years old, and they came from about two dozen US areas. Participant-reported clinical history was the basis for cohort assignment. Specimen: PBMCs or T cells enriched from blood (not recorded which). The clonotype originates from a woman aged 25-40 years who had recovered from COVID-19.

The CDR3 protein is CASSLRQVASGNTIYF. The CDR3 DNA is TGTGCCAGCAGCTTGAGACAGGTCGCATCTGGAAACACCATATATTTT. This chain connects TRBV7-9 to TRBJ1-3, with a possible D match to TRBD1 (6 bases). This CDR3 has 16 amino acids. V was clipped by 3 bases and J by 1 base, with 13 bases between them. The germline gives CDR1 SEHNR, CDR2 FQNEAQ (reference sequence).